Sequencing of this T cell receptor beta chain was carried out in a study of early T cells in non-severe SARS-CoV-2 infection. This clonotype was detected a few times. As yet, its antigen is unknown. Study-level findings and limits: Lookups in VDJdb leaned toward anti-spike CD8 responses and missed private and CD4 specificities.

Each CDR3 protein is one row after TCRdb ran MiXCR on the 5' RACE reads. The repertoire holds about 100,000 distinct CDR3 sequences, 13% seen once, with approximately 2.4% in the top ten. CDR3 length: 15 residues. The germline V gene has CDR1 MNHEY and CDR2 SVGAGI. Trimming pared 0 bases from V and 0 bases from J, leaving 6 bases between. The chain links TRBV6-5 to TRBJ1-3; D gene uncertain. Material: whole blood. This TCR was sampled from an adult who was a healthcare worker with PCR-confirmed SARS-CoV-2 infection or an uninfected control (not recorded which). The CDR3 DNA is TGTGCCAGCAGTTACTCCCTAACCTCTGGAAACACCATATATTTT. This translates into CASSYSLTSGNTIYF.